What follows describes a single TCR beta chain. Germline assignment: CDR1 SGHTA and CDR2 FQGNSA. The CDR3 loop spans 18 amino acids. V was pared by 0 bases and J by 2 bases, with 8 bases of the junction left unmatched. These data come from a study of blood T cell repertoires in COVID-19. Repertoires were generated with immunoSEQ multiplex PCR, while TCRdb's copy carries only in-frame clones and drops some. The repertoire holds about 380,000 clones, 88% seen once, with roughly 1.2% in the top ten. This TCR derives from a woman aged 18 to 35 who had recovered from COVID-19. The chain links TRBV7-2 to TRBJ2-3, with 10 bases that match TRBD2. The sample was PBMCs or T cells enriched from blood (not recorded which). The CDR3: CASSLAGSGGGPTDTQYF. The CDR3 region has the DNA TGTGCCAGCAGCTTAGCGGGAAGCGGGGGGGGTCCCACAGATACGCAGTATTTT.